This TCR beta chain is from a study of Ad26.COV2.S vaccination and SARS-CoV-2 variants. The wider study: Each vaccinee took Ad26.COV2.S intramuscularly, once or twice 56 days apart.

Generated by immunoSEQ multiplex PCR, the TCRdb table keeps only in-frame clones and is missing some. Counted here are 350,000 to 500,000 clones, about 92% occurring once; the ten biggest clones make up roughly 3.9%. Treatment: 19 received Ad26.COV2.S at low or high dose, single or two shots; 5 received placebo; per-sample allocation not given. Following the first vaccine or placebo injection, samples were taken on day 63. Germline CDR1 is SGHDN and CDR2 is FVKESK. V was clipped by 0 bases and J by 5 bases, with 10 bases between them. The CDR3 runs 14 residues. With respect to this clone: The same CDR3 can be traced to other DNA sequences in this sample.

The sequence was collected from a person aged 18-60 years who received the Ad26.COV2.S COVID-19 vaccine or a placebo. The gene calls are TRBV14 and TRBJ2-5, with D possibly TRBD1 on 6 matching bases. Sequencing used peripheral blood, obtained in a trial of Ad26.COV2.S vaccine versus placebo. In nucleotides, the CDR3 is TGTGCCAGCAGCCAAGACAGGGGAGCGGAGACCCAGTACTTC. Protein sequence: CASSQDRGAETQYF.